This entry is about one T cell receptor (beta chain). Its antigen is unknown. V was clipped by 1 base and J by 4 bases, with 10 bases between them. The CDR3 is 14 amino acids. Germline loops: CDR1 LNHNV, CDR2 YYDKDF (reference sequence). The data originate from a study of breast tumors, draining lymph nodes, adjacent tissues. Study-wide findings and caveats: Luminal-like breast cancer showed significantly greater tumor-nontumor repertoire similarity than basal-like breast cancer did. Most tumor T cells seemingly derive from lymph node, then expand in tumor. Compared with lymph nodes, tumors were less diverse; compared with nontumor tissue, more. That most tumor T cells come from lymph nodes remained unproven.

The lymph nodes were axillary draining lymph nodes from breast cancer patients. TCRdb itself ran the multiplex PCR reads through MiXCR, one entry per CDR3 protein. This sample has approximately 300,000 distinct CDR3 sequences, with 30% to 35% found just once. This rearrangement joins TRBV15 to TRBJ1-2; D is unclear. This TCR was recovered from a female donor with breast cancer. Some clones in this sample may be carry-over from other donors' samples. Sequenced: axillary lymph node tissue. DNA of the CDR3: TGTGCCACCAGCAGAGCCATTCTGGTCTATGGCTACACCTTC. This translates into CATSRAILVYGYTF.